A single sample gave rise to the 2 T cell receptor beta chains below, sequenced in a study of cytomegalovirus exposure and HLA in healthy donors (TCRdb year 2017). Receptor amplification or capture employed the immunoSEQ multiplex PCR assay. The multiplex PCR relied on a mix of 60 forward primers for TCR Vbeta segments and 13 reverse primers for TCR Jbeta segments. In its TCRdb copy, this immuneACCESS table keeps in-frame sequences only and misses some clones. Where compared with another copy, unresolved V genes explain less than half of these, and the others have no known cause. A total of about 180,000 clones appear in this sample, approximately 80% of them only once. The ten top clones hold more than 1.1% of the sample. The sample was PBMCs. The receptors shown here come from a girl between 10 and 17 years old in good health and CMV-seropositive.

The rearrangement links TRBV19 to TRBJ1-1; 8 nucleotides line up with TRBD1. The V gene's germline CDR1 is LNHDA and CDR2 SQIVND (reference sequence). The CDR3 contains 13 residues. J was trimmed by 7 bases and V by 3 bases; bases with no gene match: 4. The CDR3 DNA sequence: TGTGCCAGTAGTATCCCCGGACAGGGTGAAGCTTTCTTT. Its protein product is CASSIPGQGEAFF.

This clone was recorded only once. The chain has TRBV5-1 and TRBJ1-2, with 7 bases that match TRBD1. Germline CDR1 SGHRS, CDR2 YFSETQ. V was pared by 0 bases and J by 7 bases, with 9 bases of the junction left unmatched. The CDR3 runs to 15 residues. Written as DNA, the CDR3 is TGCGCCAGCAGCTTGGGCCCGACAGGGACGGCTGGCTACACCTTC. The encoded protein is CASSLGPTGTAGYTF.